The 29 T cell receptor beta chains below were found in one sample sequenced in a study of regulatory T cells in long-lasting Graves disease. CDR3 regions were amplified by Arm-PCR using iRepertoire HTBI primers to build TCR beta libraries. TCRdb ran MiXCR on the multiplex PCR reads and lists one entry per CDR3 protein. The sample carries some 600,000 distinct CDR3 sequences, about 15% recorded once. Time point described: newly diagnosed GD, antithyroid drugs for less than 3 months. Extracted RNA from PBMCs served as the source of the TCR library. These same data were also listed under a study on T cells in Graves' hyperthyroidism and ophthalmopathy.

The specimen was peripheral blood mononuclear cells (PBMCs), collected at new diagnosis, from a patient treated with antithyroid drugs. The receptors originated from a man between 18 and 29 years old with Graves disease.

This chain connects TRBV19 to TRBJ2-5; 8 positions agree with TRBD2. The J call is doubtful: the DNA matches TRBJ2-1 better. This CDR3 comprises 15 residues. Germline V lookup: CDR1 LNHDA, CDR2 SQIVND (reference sequence). The CDR3 region has the DNA TGTGCCAGTAGTATAGATCGGGGGGGAAACAATGAGCAGTTCTTC. This encodes CASSIDRGGNNEQFF.

V gene TRBV20-1 combines with J gene TRBJ1-1; D call uncertain. Germline CDR1 is DFQATT and CDR2 is SNEGSKA (reference sequence). The CDR3 covers 17 residues. Trimming removed 0 bases at V and 1 base at J, with 18 bases between. The DNA for the CDR3 is TGCAGTGCTAGAGATTATGGGAATCCGAGGCCGAACACTGAAGCTTTCTTT. Its translation: CSARDYGNPRPNTEAFF.

This clonotype was detected only a few times. V gene TRBV25-1 combines with J gene TRBJ1-3; D not resolved. The CDR3 length is 14 residues. Trimming pared 1 base from V and 7 bases from J, leaving 11 bases between. The germline gives CDR1 MGHDK, CDR2 SYGVNS. CDR3 sequence reads: CASSEFANWNTIYF. In DNA form, the CDR3 reads TGTGCCAGCAGTGAATTTGCCAACTGGAACACCATATATTTT.

About this clonotype itself: A read error may account for a junction end that differs from germline. The V gene is TRBV5-1, the J gene TRBJ2-1, with a possible D match to TRBD2 (6 bases). The CDR3 sequence is 15 residues long. Looked up from germline, CDR1 is SGHRS and CDR2 is YFSETQ. The chain's CDR3 is CASSAGRSSYNEQFF. The CDR3 region has the DNA TGTGCCAGCAGCGCGGGGAGGAGCTCCTACAATGAGCAGTTCTTC.

A single count supports this clonotype. The chain couples TRBV19 to TRBJ2-1, with D unresolved. Germline CDR1 LNHDA, CDR2 SQIVND (reference sequence). CDR3 length equals 12 residues. The V end lost 1 base, the J end lost 10 bases, and 8 bases lay between the germline ends. The CDR3 sequence: CASSIGAAEQFF. The CDR3 coding sequence is TGTGCCAGTAGTATAGGGGCCGCCGAGCAGTTCTTC.

This clonotype was counted a few times. The CDR3 nucleotides read TGCAGTGCTAGGCAACCGGGCGCCACAGAAGCTTTCTTT. Protein sequence: CSARQPGATEAFF. This sequence joins TRBV20-1 and TRBJ1-1; D is ambiguous. V gave up 3 bases and J gave up 8 bases, with 16 bases separating them. Per the germline V gene, CDR1 is DFQATT and CDR2 is SNEGSKA (reference sequence). This CDR3 region has 13 residues.

V usage is TRBV20-1 and J usage is TRBJ2-5; 7 bases fit TRBD1. Germline CDR1 is DFQATT and CDR2 is SNEGSKA (reference sequence). Trimming took 6 bases from V and 3 from J; bases not matched to a gene: 1. The CDR3 runs 11 residues. The CDR3 region has the DNA TGCAGTGCGGGACAGAAAGAGACCCAGTACTTC. It specifies CSAGQKETQYF.

In DNA form, the CDR3 reads TGCAGTGCCGAGAGGCAGGACTACGAGCAGTACTTC. It specifies CSAERQDYEQYF. The chain is built from TRBV20-1 and TRBJ2-7; D is uncertain. CDR1 DFQATT and CDR2 SNEGSKA come from the germline V gene (reference sequence). V lost 6 bases and J 3 bases, leaving 12 bases between the germline ends. The CDR3 spans 12 residues.

This clonotype was recorded a few times. The chain combines TRBV6-2 or TRBV6-3 with TRBJ2-3; 11 bases fit TRBD2. Looked up from germline, CDR1 is MNHEY and CDR2 is SVGEGT. V dropped 2 bases and J dropped 6; count of bases not matched to a gene: 10. The CDR3 totals 17 residues. CDR3 in amino acids: CASSYGLAGGRVDTQYF. Written as DNA, the CDR3 is TGTGCCAGCAGTTACGGGTTAGCGGGAGGGCGGGTCGATACGCAGTATTTT.

This clonotype has at least ten counts. V is TRBV28 and J is TRBJ2-7; TRBD1 or TRBD2 may be the D gene (5 bases each). This CDR3 spans 17 amino acids. V shed 7 bases and J shed 0 bases, with 22 bases lying between them. The germline CDR1 and CDR2 sequences are MDHEN and SYDVKM. CDR3 bases: TGTGCCAGCACAAGTCTCCTGGGACGGAAAAGCTCCTACGAGCAGTACTTC. Its translation is CASTSLLGRKSSYEQYF.

This clonotype was seen more than once but under ten times. This chain uses TRBV12-3 or TRBV12-4 with TRBJ1-6, with D uncertain. V was shortened by 6 bases and J by 4 bases, with 16 bases between the two germline ends. The CDR3 has 16 amino acids. CDR3 in amino acids: CASRTGLDIYNSPLHF. In DNA, the CDR3 is TGTGCCAGCAGAACGGGCCTCGATATTTATAATTCACCCCTCCACTTT.

This clonotype was seen only a few times. Compared with germline, one end of the junction differs, possibly owing to a read error. The chain employs TRBV12-3 or TRBV12-4 and TRBJ2-5; perhaps TRBD1 as D (5 bases). There are 11 residues in the CDR3. CDR3 amino acids: CHGHLGETQYF. In nucleotides, the CDR3 is TGCCACGGACACCTCGGGGAGACCCAGTACTTC.

This clonotype was seen at least ten times. The chain uses TRBV2 and TRBJ2-3; D may be TRBD2 (7 bases). CDR1 is SNHLY and CDR2 is FYNNEI in the germline V gene. V lost 6 bases and J 3 bases, leaving 16 bases between the germline ends. This CDR3 contains 15 residues. The CDR3 DNA is TGTGCCAGCAGGAAGAGGGGGGGAGGTACAGATACGCAGTATTTT. Its translation: CASRKRGGGTDTQYF. Drawing the rest from reference TRBV2 and TRBJ2-3, the complete variable domain is EPEVTQTPSHQVTQMGQEVILRCVPISNHLYFYWYRQILGQKVEFLVSFYNNEISEKSEIFDDQFSVERPDGSNFTLKIRSTKLEDSAMYFCASRKRGGGTDTQYFGPGTRLTVL.

V gene TRBV7-2 combines with J gene TRBJ2-6, with unresolved D. Trimming pared 5 bases from V and 1 base from J, leaving 6 bases between. The CDR3 has 14 amino acids. Germline-derived CDR1 and CDR2 are SGHTA and FQGNSA. Here the CDR3 DNA reads TGTGCCAGCAGCCCCCAGTCTGGGGCCAACGTCCTGACTTTC. It codes for CASSPQSGANVLTF.

V and J are TRBV2 and TRBJ2-5; D unclear. CDR1 is SNHLY, CDR2 FYNNEI, per germline. V lost 7 bases, J lost 2 bases, and 14 bases lay in between. The CDR3 extends over 14 amino acids. The CDR3 loop reads CASIGSRAQETQYF. The CDR3 DNA reads TGTGCCAGCATAGGGTCACGGGCACAAGAGACCCAGTACTTC.

This clonotype was detected ten times or more. The rearrangement uses TRBV20-1 and TRBJ1-1, with 8 bases aligning to TRBD1. Germline values: CDR1 DFQATT, CDR2 SNEGSKA (reference sequence). The length of the CDR3 is 14 residues. The junction had 3 bases not matched to a gene; V was cut back by 0 bases and J by 3 bases. Written as DNA, the CDR3 is TGCAGTGCTAGAGATCGCAGGGGGCACACTGAAGCTTTCTTT. Its translation: CSARDRRGHTEAFF.

This clonotype was seen at least ten times. This chain links TRBV12-3 or TRBV12-4 with TRBJ2-3, with a tentative D call TRBD2 (5 bases). This CDR3 contains 15 residues. Trimming took off 7 bases at V and 10 bases at J, with 24 bases between the two ends. In DNA form, the CDR3 reads TGTGCCAGCAAAATACTCGGGATGAACGTGGAATCGCAGTATTTT. Its translation is CASKILGMNVESQYF.

Many counts were recorded for this clonotype. The chain is built from TRBV27 and TRBJ2-7; maybe TRBD1 (6 bases). The germline V gene encodes CDR1 MNHEY and CDR2 SMNVEV (reference sequence). V gave up 5 bases and J gave up 1 base, with 9 bases separating them. There are 13 residues in the CDR3. The CDR3 DNA reads TGTGCCAGCAGTCAACAGGGATCCTACGAGCAGTACTTC. Translation gives CASSQQGSYEQYF.

This clonotype was detected only once. Just one base apart from a much larger clone, this may be a read error. This rearrangement joins TRBV2 to TRBJ2-5; D may be TRBD1 (6 bases). CDR1 and CDR2 from the germline V gene are SNHLY and FYNNEI. CDR3 length: 16 residues. With 10 bases removed from V and 2 bases from J, the gap between germline ends came to 23 bases. CDR3 loop: CATLSPDSRIQETQYF. For the CDR3, the DNA is TGTGCCACCCTTTCACCGGACAGCCGGATACAAGAGACCCAGTACTTC.

This clonotype was found a few times. The chain carries TRBV19 and TRBJ2-2; D gene unclear. The CDR3 spans 17 residues. Germline values: CDR1 LNHDA, CDR2 SQIVND (reference sequence). Between the trimmed V and J ends, which lost 4 bases and 1 base, there was a span of 16 bases. The DNA for the CDR3 is TGTGCCAGTAGTACGCCACACCGGGCCAGGAACACCGGGGAGCTGTTTTTT. It encodes CASSTPHRARNTGELFF.

As DNA, the CDR3 is TGTGCCAGTAGGGGCAGGGAGAATCAGCCCCAGCATTTT. It yields the protein CASRGRENQPQHF. The genes are TRBV19 and TRBJ1-5; D perhaps matches TRBD1 (5 bases). The V gene lost 6 bases and the J gene lost 4 bases, with 10 bases spanning the gap. There are 13 residues in the CDR3. Per germline, CDR1 LNHDA and CDR2 SQIVND (reference sequence).

In this sample, this clonotype turned up many times. The rearrangement links TRBV5-1 to TRBJ2-3; tentatively, D is TRBD1 (5 bases). Trimming cost V 7 bases and J 1 base, with 7 bases left between them. Germline loops: CDR1 SGHRS, CDR2 YFSETQ. This CDR3 spans 12 amino acids. CDR3 sequence: CASQGGTDTQYF. CDR3 bases: TGCGCCAGCCAAGGGGGCACAGATACGCAGTATTTT.

In its sample, this clonotype was seen many times. This chain connects TRBV9 to TRBJ1-1; D gene ambiguous. CDR3 length: 14 residues. Germline values: CDR1 SGDLS, CDR2 YYNGEE. V was pared by 0 bases and J by 4 bases, with 10 bases between. The CDR3 here is CASSVDGVGTEAFF. As DNA, the CDR3 is TGTGCCAGCAGCGTAGACGGGGTCGGCACTGAAGCTTTCTTT.

To note about this clonotype: The germline gene is not matched at one end of the junction; a read error may be the cause. This chain joins TRBV29-1 and TRBJ1-1; D call uncertain. Per germline, CDR1 SQVTM and CDR2 ANQGSEA. The CDR3 is made up of 15 amino acids. CDR3 loop: CSVGSGGISTTEAFF. The CDR3 DNA sequence: TGCAGCGTTGGTTCGGGCGGAATCTCCACCACTGAGGCTTTCTTT.

The table lists this clonotype with many counts. The chain combines TRBV28 with TRBJ1-4, with 8 nucleotides matching TRBD1. The CDR3 extends over 17 amino acids. V shed 3 bases, J shed 7 bases, and the junction held 13 bases outside the gene matches. CDR1 MDHEN and CDR2 SYDVKM come from the germline V gene. The CDR3 here is CASSFNKGTGWGEKLFF. The CDR3 nucleotides are TGTGCCAGCAGTTTTAATAAGGGGACAGGTTGGGGTGAAAAACTGTTTTTT.

In regard to this clonotype: A read error may be the cause here, since a much bigger clone is one base away. The V call is TRBV30, the J call TRBJ2-1; D uncertain. There are 13 residues in the CDR3. Germline V gene data show CDR1 as GTSNPN and CDR2 as SVGIG (reference sequence). In nucleotides, the CDR3 is TGTGCCTGGAGTGAGATTGGGCCCAATGTGCAGTTCTTC. As protein: CAWSEIGPNVQFF.

This clonotype was counted only a few times. J is TRBJ2-6 and V is TRBV11-2; D remains unclear. Germline values: CDR1 SGHAT, CDR2 FQNNGV. Trimming pared 4 bases from V and 0 bases from J, leaving 10 bases between. CDR3 length: 16 amino acids. Here the CDR3 DNA reads TGTGCCAGCAGCTCGTACACGGTCTCTGGGGCCAACGTCCTGACTTTC. This gives the protein CASSSYTVSGANVLTF.

This clonotype was seen only a few times. This chain connects TRBV13 to TRBJ2-5; D remains unclear. The ends were cut back, 0 bases at V and 5 bases at J, with 13 bases in the middle. Per the germline V gene, CDR1 is PRHDT and CDR2 is FYEKMQ (reference sequence). This CDR3 contains 15 residues. The CDR3 nucleotides read TGTGCCAGCAGCTTAGGCCCTCTAGAATCGGAGACCCAGTACTTC. Its translation: CASSLGPLESETQYF.

In nucleotides, the CDR3 is TGCGCCAGCAGCAACTCCGAGGGGGCGTGGGCGAACAATCAGCCCCAGCATTTT. This gives the protein CASSNSEGAWANNQPQHF. The chain uses TRBV10-2 and TRBJ1-5, with 7 bases matching TRBD1. J was trimmed by 3 bases and V by 6 bases; bases with no gene match: 17. The CDR3 is made up of 18 amino acids. CDR1 WSHSY and CDR2 SAAADI come from the germline V gene.